Given below is one TCR beta chain in context. Its antigen is undetermined. Treatment indicated: oral pan-JAK inhibitor, 5-10 mg twice daily. These data originate in a study of CD8+ T cells in alopecia areata. Study as a whole: Tofacitinib was given for 6 to 18 months, then stopped for 6 months. General observations from the study: Mice showed TCR sharing more clearly than patients did, possibly owing to HLA. Tofacitinib produced a significant decrease in scalp clonality and in expanded CD8+ clones among the top 100.

The germline CDR1 and CDR2 sequences are LNHNV and YYDKDF (reference sequence). The CDR3 runs to 16 residues. Trimming pared 1 base from V and 0 bases from J, leaving 10 bases between. RNA, once extracted, was reverse transcribed into cDNA for use as the sequencing template. Here immunoSEQ multiplex PCR was the method, and the copy in TCRdb shows in-frame clones only, minus some. This table has roughly 200,000 clones, around 58% appearing once. This receptor was taken from a human donor with alopecia areata. This rearrangement joins TRBV15 to TRBJ2-4; D may be TRBD2 (6 bases). The sequencing here drew on CD8+ T cells sorted from blood, taken at week 24, from a patient treated with tofacitinib. The CDR3 loop is CATSRAWRGAKNIQYF. In DNA form, the CDR3 reads TGTGCCACCAGCAGAGCTTGGAGGGGAGCCAAAAACATTCAGTACTTC.